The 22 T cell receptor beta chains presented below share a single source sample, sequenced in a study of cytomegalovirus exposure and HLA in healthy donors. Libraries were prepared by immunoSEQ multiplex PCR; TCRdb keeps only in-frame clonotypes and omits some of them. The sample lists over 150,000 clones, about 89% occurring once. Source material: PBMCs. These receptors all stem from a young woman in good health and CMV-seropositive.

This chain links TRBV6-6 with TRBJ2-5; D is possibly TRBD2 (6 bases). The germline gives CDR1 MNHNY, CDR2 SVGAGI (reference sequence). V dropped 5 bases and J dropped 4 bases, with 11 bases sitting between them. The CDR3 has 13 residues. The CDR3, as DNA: TGTGCCAGCAGTGCAGGGAGGAGAGAGACCCAGTACTTC. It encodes CASSAGRRETQYF.

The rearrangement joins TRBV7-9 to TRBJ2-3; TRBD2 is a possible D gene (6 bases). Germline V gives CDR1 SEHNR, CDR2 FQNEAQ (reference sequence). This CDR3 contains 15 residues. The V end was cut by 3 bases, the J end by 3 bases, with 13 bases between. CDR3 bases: TGTGCCAGCAGCTTTAGTAGCGGAGGTACAGATACGCAGTATTTT. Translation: CASSFSSGGTDTQYF.

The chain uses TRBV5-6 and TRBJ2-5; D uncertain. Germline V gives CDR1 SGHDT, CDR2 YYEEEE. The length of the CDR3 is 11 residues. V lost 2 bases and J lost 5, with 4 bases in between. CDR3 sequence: CASSFLETQYF. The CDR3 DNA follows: TGTGCCAGCAGCTTTCTGGAGACCCAGTACTTC.

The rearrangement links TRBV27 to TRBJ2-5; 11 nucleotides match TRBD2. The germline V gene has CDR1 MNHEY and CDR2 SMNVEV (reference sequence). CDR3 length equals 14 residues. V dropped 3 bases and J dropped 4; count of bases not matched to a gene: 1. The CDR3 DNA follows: TGTGCCAGCAGTTTTAGCGGGGGGGCAGAGACCCAGTACTTC. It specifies CASSFSGGAETQYF.

The CDR3 DNA reads as TGTGCCAGCAGCTTAGGGGCGACCGGGAGGGCCTACGAGCAGTACTTC. The encoded protein is CASSLGATGRAYEQYF. This chain connects TRBV11-2 to TRBJ2-7; 8 positions match TRBD2. Germline V gene data show CDR1 as SGHAT and CDR2 as FQNNGV. The CDR3 covers 16 residues. The trim removed 1 base at V and 2 bases at J, leaving 7 bases unmatched.

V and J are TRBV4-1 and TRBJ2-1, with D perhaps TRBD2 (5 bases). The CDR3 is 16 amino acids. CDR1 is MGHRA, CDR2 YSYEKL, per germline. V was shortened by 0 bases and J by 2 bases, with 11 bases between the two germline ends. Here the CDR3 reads CASSQERTLTYNEQFF. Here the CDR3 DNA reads TGCGCCAGCAGCCAAGAGAGGACTCTTACCTACAATGAGCAGTTCTTC.

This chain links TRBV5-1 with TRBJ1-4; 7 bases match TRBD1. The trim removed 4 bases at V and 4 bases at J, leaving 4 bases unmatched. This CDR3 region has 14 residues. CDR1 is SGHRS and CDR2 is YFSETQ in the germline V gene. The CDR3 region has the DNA TGCGCCAGCAGCAGGGACAGCCGTAATGAAAAACTGTTTTTT. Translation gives CASSRDSRNEKLFF.

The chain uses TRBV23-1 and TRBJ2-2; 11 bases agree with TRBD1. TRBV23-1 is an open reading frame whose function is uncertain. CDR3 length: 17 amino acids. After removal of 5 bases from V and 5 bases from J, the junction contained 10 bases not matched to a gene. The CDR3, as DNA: TGCGCCAGCAGTATAGACCAGGACAGGGGGCAGACCGGGGAGCTGTTTTTT. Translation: CASSIDQDRGQTGELFF.

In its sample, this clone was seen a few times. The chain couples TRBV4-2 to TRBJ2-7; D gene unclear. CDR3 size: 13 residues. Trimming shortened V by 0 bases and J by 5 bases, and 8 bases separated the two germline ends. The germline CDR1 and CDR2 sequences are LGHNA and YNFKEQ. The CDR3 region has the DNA TGTGCCAGCAGCCAAGATAGGAGAGACGAGCAGTACTTC. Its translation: CASSQDRRDEQYF.

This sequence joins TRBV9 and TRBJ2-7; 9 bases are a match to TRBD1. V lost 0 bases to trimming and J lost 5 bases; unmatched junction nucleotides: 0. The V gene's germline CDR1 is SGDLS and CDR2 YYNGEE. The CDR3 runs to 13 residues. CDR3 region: CASSVGQGDEQYF. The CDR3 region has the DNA TGTGCCAGCAGCGTAGGACAGGGGGACGAGCAGTACTTC.

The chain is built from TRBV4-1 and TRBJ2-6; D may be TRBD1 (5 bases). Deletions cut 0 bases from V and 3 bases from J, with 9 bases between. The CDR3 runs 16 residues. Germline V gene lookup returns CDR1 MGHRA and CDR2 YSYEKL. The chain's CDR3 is CASSQDVGVGANVLTF. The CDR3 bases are TGCGCCAGCAGCCAAGATGTAGGGGTTGGGGCCAACGTCCTGACTTTC.

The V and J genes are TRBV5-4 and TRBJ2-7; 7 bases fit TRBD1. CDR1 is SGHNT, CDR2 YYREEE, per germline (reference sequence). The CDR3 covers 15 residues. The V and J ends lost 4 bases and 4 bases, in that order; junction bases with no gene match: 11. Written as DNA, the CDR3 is TGTGCCAGCAGCATTAACAGGGGCATCCCTTACGAGCAGTACTTC. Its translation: CASSINRGIPYEQYF.

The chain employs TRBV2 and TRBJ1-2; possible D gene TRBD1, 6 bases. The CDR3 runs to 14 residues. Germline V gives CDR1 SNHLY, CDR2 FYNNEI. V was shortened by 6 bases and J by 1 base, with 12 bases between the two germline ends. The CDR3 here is CASSDRSVNYGYTF. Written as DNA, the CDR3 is TGTGCCAGCAGCGACAGGAGCGTTAACTATGGCTACACCTTC.

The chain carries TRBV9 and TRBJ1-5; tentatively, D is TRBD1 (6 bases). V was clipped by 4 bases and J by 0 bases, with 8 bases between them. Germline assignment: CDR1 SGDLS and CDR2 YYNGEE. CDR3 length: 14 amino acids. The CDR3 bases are TGTGCCAGCAGCTACAGGGATAGCAATCAGCCCCAGCATTTT. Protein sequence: CASSYRDSNQPQHF.

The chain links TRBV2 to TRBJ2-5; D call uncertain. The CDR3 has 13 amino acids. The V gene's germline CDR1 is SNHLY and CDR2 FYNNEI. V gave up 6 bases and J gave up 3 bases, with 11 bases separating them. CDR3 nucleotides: TGTGCCAGCAGGATTATGGCGGAAGAGACCCAGTACTTC. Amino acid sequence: CASRIMAEETQYF.

In DNA form, the CDR3 reads TGTGCCATCAGTGAGGGTCTAGGACAGGGGCGAGGAGAGACCCAGTACTTC. This translates into CAISEGLGQGRGETQYF. V gene TRBV10-3 combines with J gene TRBJ2-5, with 9 positions matching TRBD1. V shed 2 bases, J shed 4 bases, and the junction held 11 bases outside the gene matches. CDR3 length: 17 amino acids. Per germline, CDR1 ENHRY and CDR2 SYGVKD.

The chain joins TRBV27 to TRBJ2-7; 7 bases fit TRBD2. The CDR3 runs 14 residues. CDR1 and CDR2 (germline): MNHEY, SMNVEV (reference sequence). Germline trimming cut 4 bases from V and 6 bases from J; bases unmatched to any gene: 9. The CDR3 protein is CASSSHSGDLEQYF. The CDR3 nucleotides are TGTGCCAGCAGTTCCCACAGCGGGGATCTCGAGCAGTACTTC.

The CDR3 region has the DNA TGTGCCAGCAGCCCGGGGACAGGGGGCTACGAGCAGTACTTC. It is translated as CASSPGTGGYEQYF. This chain connects TRBV11-2 to TRBJ2-7; 11 bases agree with TRBD1. Trimming at V came to 5 bases and at J to 3 bases, leaving 3 bases not matched to a gene. Germline V gene sequence: CDR1 SGHAT, CDR2 FQNNGV. This CDR3 spans 14 amino acids.

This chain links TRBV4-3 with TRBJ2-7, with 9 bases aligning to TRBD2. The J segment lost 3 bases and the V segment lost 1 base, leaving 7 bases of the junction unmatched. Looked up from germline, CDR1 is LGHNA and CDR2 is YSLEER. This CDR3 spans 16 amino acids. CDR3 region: CASSQGLAETYYEQYF. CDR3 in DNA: TGCGCCAGCAGCCAAGGACTAGCGGAAACATACTACGAGCAGTACTTC.

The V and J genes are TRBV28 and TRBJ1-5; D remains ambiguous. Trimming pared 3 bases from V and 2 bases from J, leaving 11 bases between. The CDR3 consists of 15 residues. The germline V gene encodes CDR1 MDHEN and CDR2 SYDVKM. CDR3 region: CASSFNRRGNQPQHF. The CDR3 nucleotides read TGTGCCAGCAGTTTTAATAGGAGGGGCAATCAGCCCCAGCATTTT.

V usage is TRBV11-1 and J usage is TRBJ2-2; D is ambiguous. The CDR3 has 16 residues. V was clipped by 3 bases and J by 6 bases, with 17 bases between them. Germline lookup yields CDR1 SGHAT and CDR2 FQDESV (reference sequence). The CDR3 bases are TGTGCCAGCAGCTTCACCCTCCCAAGGCAGGCCGGGGAGCTGTTTTTT. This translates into CASSFTLPRQAGELFF.

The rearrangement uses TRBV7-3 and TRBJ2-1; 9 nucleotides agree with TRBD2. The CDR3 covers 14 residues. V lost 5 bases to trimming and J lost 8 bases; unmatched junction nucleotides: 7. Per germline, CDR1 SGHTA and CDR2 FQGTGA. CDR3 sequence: CASSLAGTGDEQFF. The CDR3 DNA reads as TGTGCCAGCAGCCTAGCGGGAACAGGGGATGAGCAGTTCTTC.